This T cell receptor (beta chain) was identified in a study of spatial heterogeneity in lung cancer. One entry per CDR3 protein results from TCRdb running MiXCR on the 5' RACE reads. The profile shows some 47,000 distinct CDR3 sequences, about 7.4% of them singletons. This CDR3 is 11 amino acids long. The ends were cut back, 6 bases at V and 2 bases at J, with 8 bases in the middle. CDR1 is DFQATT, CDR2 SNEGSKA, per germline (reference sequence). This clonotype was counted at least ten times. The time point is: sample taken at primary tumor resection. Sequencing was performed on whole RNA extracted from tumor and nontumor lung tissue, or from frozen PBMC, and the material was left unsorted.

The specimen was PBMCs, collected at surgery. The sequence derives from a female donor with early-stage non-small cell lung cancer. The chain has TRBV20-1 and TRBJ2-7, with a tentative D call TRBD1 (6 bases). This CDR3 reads CSAGGTYEQYF. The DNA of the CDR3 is TGCAGTGCAGGGGGTACCTACGAGCAGTACTTC.